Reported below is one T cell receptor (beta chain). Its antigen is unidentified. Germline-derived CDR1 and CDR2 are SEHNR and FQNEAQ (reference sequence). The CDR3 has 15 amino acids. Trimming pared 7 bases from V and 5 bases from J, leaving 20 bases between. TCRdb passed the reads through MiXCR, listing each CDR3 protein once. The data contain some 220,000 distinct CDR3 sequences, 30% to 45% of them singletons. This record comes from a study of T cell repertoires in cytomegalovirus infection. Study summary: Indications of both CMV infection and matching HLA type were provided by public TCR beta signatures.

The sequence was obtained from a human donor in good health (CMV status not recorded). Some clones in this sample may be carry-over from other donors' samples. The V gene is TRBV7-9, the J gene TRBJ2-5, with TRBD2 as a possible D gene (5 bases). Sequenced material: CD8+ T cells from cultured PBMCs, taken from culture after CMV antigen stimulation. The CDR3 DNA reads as TGTGCCAGCATCAACTACCAGGAGGCCGCGGAGACCCAGTACTTC. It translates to CASINYQEAAETQYF.